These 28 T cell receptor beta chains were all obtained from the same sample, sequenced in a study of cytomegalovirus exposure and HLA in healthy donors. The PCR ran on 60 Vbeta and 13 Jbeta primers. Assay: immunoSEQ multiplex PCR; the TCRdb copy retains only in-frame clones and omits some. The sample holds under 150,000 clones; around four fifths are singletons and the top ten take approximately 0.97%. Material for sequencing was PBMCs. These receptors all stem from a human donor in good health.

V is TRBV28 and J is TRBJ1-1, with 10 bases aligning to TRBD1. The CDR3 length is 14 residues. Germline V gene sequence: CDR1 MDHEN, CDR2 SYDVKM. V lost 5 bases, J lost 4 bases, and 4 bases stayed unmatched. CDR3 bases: TGTGCCAGCAGTCCAGGACAGGGGGTCACTGAAGCTTTCTTT. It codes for CASSPGQGVTEAFF.

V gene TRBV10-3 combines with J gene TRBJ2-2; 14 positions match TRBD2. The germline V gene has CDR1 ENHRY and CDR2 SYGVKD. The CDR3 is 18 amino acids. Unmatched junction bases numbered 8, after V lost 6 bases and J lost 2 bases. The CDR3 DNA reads TGTGCCATCAGATCATCGGGACTAGCGGGGGATAACACCGGGGAGCTGTTTTTT. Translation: CAIRSSGLAGDNTGELFF.

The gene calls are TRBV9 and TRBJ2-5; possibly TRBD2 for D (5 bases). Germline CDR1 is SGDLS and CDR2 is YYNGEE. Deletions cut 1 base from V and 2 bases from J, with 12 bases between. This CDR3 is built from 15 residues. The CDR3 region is CASSVYVGLQETQYF. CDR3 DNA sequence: TGTGCCAGCAGCGTATACGTTGGACTTCAAGAGACCCAGTACTTC.

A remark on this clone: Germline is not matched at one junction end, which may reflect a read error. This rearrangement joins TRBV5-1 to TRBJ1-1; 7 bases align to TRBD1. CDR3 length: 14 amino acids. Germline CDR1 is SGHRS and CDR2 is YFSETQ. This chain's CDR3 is CASSLDRTNTEAFF. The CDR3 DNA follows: TGCGCCAGCAGTTTGGACAGGACGAACACTGAAGCTTTCTTT.

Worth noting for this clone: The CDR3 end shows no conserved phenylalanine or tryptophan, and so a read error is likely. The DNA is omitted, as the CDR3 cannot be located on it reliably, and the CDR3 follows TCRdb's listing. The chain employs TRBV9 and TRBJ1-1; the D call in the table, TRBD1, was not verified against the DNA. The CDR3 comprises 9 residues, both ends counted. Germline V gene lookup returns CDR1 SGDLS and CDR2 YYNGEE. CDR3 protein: CASSVAGEE.

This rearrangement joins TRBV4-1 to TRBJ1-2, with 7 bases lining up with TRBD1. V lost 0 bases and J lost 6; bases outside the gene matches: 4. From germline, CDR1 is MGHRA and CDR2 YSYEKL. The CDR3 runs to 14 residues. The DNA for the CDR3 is TGCGCCAGCAGCCAAGAAACAGGGGTTGATGGCTACACCTTC. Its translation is CASSQETGVDGYTF.

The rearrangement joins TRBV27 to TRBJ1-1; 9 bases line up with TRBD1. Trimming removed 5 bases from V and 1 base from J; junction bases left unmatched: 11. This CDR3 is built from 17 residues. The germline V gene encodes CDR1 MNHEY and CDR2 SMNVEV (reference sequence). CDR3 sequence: CASSLLGQGSWNTEAFF. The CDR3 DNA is TGTGCCAGCAGTCTACTAGGACAGGGGTCGTGGAACACTGAAGCTTTCTTT.

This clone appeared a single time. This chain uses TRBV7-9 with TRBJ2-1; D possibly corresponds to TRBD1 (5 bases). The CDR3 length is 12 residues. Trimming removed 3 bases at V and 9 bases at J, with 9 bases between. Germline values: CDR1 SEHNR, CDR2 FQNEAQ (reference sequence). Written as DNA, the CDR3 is TGTGCCAGCAGCTTTGACCAGGGTGAGCAGTTCTTC. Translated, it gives CASSFDQGEQFF.

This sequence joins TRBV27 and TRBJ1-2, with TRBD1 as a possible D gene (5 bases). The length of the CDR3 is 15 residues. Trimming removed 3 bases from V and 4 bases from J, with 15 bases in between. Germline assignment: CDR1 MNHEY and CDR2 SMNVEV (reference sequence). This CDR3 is CASSFRGPMAYGYTF. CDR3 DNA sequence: TGTGCCAGCAGTTTTAGGGGCCCGATGGCCTATGGCTACACCTTC.

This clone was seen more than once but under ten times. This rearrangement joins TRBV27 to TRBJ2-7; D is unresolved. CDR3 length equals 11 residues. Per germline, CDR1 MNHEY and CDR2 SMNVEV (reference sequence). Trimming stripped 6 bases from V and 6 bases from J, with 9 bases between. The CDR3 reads CASRFGGEQYF. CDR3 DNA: TGTGCCAGCAGGTTCGGTGGCGAGCAGTACTTC.

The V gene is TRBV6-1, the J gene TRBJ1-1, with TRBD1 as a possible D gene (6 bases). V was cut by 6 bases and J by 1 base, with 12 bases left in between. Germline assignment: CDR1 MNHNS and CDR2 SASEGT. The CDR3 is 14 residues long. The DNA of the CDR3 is TGTGCCAGCAGATTCCACAGGGAGAACACTGAAGCTTTCTTT. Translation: CASRFHRENTEAFF.

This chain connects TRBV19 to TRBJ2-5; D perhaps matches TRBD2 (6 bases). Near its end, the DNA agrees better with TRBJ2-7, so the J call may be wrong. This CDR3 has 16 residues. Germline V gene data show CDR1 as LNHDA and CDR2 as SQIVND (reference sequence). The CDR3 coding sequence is TGTGCCAGTAGTTCCCGTCGTGGGGGGAGCTCCTACGAGCAGTACTTC. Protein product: CASSSRRGGSSYEQYF.

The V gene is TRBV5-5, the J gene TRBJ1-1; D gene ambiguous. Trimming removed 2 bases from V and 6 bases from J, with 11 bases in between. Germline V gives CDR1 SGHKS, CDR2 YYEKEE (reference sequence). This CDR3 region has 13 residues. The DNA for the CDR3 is TGTGCCAGCAGCTTTTATACAAACGCTGAAGCTTTCTTT. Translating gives CASSFYTNAEAFF.

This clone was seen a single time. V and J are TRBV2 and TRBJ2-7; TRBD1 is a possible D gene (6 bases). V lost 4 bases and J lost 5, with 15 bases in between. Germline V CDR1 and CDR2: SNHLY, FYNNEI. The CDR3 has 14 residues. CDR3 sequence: CASSGRRGGDEQYF. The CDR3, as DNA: TGTGCCAGCAGTGGTCGCAGGGGTGGCGACGAGCAGTACTTC.

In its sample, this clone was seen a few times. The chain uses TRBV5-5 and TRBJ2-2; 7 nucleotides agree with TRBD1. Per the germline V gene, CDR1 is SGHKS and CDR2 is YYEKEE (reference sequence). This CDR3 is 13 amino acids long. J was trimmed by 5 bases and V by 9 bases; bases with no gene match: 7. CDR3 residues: CATGTVGTGELFF. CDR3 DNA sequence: TGTGCCACCGGGACAGTCGGTACCGGGGAGCTGTTTTTT. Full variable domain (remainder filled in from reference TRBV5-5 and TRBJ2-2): DAGVTQSPTHLIKTRGQQVTLRCSPISGHKSVSWYQQVLGQGPQFIFQYYEKEERGRGNFPDRFSARQFPNYSSELNVNALLLGDSALYLCATGTVGTGELFFGEGSRLTVL.

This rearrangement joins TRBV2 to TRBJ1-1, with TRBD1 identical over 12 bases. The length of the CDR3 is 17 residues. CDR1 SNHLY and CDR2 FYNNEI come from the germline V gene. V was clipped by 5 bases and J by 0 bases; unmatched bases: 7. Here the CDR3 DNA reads TGTGCCAGCAGTACCGGGACAGGGGGCGGCATGAACACTGAAGCTTTCTTT. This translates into CASSTGTGGGMNTEAFF.

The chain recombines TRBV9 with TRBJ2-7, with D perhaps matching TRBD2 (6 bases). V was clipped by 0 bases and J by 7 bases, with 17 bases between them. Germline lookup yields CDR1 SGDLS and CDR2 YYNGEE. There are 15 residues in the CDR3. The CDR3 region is CASSVGGGAMDEQYF. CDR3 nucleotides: TGTGCCAGCAGCGTAGGAGGAGGGGCGATGGATGAGCAGTACTTC.

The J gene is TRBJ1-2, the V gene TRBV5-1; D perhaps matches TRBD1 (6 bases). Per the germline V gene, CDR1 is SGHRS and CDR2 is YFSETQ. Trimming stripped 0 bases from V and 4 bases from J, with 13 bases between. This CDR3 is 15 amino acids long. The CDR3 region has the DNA TGCGCCAGCAGCTTGGTTCAGGGGCTAGCCTATGGCTACACCTTC. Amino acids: CASSLVQGLAYGYTF.

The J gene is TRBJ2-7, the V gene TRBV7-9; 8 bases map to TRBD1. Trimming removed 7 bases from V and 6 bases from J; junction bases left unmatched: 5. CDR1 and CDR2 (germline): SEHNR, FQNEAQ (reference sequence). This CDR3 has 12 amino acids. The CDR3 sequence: CASTTDRVEQYF. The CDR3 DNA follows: TGTGCCAGCACCACGGACAGGGTCGAGCAGTACTTC.

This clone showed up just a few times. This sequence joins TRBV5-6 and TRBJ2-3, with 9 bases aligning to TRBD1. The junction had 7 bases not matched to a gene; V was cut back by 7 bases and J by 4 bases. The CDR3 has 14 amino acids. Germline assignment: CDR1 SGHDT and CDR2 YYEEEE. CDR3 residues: CASSGTGTADTQYF. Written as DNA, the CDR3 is TGTGCCAGCTCCGGGACAGGGACGGCAGATACGCAGTATTTT.

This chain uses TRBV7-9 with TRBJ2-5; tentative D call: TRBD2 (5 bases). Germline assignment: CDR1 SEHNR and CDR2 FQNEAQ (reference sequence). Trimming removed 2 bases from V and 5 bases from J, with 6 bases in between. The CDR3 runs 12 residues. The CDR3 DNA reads TGTGCCAGCAGCTTATTAGCGGAGACCCAGTACTTC. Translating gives CASSLLAETQYF.

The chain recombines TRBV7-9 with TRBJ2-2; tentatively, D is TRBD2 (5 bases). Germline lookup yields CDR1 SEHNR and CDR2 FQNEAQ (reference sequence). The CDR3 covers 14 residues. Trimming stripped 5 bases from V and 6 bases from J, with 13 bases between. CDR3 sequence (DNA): TGTGCCAGCAGCCCTGTCGCGGGCGCCGGGGAGCTGTTTTTT. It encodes CASSPVAGAGELFF. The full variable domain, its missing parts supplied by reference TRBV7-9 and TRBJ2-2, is DTGVSQNPRHKITKRGQNVTFRCDPISEHNRLYWYRQTLGQGPEFLTYFQNEAQLEKSRLLSDRFSAERPKGSFSTLEIQRTEQGDSAMYLCASSPVAGAGELFFGEGSRLTVL.

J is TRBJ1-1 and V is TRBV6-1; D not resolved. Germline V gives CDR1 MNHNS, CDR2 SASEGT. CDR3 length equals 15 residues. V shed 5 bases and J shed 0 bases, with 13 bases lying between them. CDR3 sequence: CASSNSGVLNTEAFF. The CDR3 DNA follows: TGTGCCAGCAGTAATTCAGGCGTTCTGAACACTGAAGCTTTCTTT.

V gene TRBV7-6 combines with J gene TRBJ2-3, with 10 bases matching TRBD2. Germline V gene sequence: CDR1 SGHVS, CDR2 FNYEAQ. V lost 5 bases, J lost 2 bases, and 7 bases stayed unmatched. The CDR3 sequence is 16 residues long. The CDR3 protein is CASSHQLAGHTDTQYF. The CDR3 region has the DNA TGTGCCAGCAGCCACCAACTAGCGGGGCACACAGATACGCAGTATTTT. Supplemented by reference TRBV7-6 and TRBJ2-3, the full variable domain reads GAGVSQSPRYKVTKRGQDVALRCDPISGHVSLYWYRQALGQGPEFLTYFNYEAQQDKSGLPNDRFSAERPEGSISTLTIQRTEQRDSAMYRCASSHQLAGHTDTQYFGPGTRLTVL.

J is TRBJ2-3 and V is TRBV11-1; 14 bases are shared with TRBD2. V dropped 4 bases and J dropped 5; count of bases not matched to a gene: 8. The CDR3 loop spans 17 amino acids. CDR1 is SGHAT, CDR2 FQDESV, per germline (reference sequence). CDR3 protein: CASSSRLAGGLGDTQYF. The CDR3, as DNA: TGTGCCAGCAGCTCGAGACTAGCGGGGGGGCTAGGAGATACGCAGTATTTT.

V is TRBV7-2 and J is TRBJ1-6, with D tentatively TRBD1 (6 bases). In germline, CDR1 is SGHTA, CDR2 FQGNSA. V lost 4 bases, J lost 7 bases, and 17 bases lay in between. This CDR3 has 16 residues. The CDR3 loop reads CASSSRASGANSPLHF. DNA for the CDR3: TGTGCCAGCAGCTCTAGGGCCTCAGGGGCGAATTCACCCCTCCACTTT.

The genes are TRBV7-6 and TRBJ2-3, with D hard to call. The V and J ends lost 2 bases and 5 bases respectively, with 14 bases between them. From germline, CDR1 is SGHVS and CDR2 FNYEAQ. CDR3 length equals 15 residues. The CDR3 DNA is TGTGCCAGCAGCTTACCGACATTTAAAGAAGATACGCAGTATTTT. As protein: CASSLPTFKEDTQYF.

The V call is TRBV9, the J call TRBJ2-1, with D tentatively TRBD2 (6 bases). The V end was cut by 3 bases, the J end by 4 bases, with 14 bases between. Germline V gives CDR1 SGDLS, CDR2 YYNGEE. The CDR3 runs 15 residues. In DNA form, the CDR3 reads TGTGCCAGCAGCGGCTCCGGGACTGGTTACAATGAGCAGTTCTTC. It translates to CASSGSGTGYNEQFF.